This T cell receptor beta chain was documented in a study of control samples from healthy donors and cancer patients. Only in-frame clones appear in the TCRdb table, and some are missing; sequencing was by immunoSEQ multiplex PCR. The data show around 72,000 clones, 84% seen once. Germline V gene lookup returns CDR1 SGHAT and CDR2 FQDESV (reference sequence). This CDR3 contains 12 residues. The ends were cut back, 5 bases at V and 4 bases at J, with 8 bases in the middle. The TCR sequence derives from a man aged 50 to 60 in good health. This chain links TRBV11-1 with TRBJ1-2; D is ambiguous. Material for sequencing was blood. For the CDR3, the DNA is TGTGCCAGCAGCCCATCCGGCTATGGCTACACCTTC. It codes for CASSPSGYGYTF.